This T cell receptor (beta chain) is from a study of cytomegalovirus exposure and HLA in healthy donors. This CDR3 spans 17 amino acids. Trimming took off 5 bases at V and 0 bases at J, with 20 bases between the two ends. CDR1 and CDR2 from the germline V gene are MDHEN and SYDVKM. On this clone itself: No antigen is known for it.

13 Jbeta primers and 60 Vbeta primers were used for the PCR. TCRdb keeps only in-frame clones here, not all; method: immunoSEQ multiplex PCR. Among about 120,000 clones listed, 78% were seen once. Study-level results: In a later analysis, across HLA loci, associated TCR counts were highest for DRB1, lowest for HLA-C.

Sequencing input: PBMCs. The receptor was isolated from a man aged 25 to 40 in good health and CMV-seropositive. This rearrangement joins TRBV28 to TRBJ2-7; possibly TRBD2 for D (6 bases). The DNA for the CDR3 is TGTGCCAGCAGTCCATACATTTTAGCGGATAGCTCCTACGAGCAGTACTTC. It is translated as CASSPYILADSSYEQYF.